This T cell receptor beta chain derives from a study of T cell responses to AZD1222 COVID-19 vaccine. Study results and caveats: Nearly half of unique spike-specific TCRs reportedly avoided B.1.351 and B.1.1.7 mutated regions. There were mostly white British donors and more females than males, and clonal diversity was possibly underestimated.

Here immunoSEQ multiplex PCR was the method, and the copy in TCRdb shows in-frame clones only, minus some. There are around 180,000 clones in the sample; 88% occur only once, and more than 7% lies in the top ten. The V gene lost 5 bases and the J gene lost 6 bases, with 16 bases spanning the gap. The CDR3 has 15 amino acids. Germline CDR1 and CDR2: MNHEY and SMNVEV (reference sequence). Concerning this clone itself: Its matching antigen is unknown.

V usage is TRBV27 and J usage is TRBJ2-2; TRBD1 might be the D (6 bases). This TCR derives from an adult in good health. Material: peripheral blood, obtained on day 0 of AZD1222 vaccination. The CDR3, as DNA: TGTGCCAGCAGTATCTTACAGGGAACGGCCGGGGAGCTGTTTTTT. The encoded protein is CASSILQGTAGELFF.